The entry below describes one T cell receptor beta chain. The CDR3 contains 16 residues. V shed 2 bases and J shed 2 bases, with 15 bases lying between them. The germline gives CDR1 SGHDN, CDR2 FVKESK. With 60 Vbeta and 13 Jbeta primers, the PCR was carried out. Data came from immunoSEQ multiplex PCR; TCRdb stores just in-frame clones and leaves some out. The repertoire includes 100,000 to 150,000 clones, 76% of them detected once, and 1.9% sits in the top ten. These data originate in a study of cytomegalovirus exposure and HLA in healthy donors. Sequenced material: PBMCs. The receptor was isolated from a man aged 45-65 years in good health and CMV-seronegative. The chain links TRBV14 to TRBJ2-5; perhaps TRBD1 as D (7 bases). CDR3 residues: CASSQTLQGRQETQYF. As DNA, the CDR3 is TGTGCCAGCAGCCAAACTTTACAGGGGAGGCAAGAGACCCAGTACTTC.